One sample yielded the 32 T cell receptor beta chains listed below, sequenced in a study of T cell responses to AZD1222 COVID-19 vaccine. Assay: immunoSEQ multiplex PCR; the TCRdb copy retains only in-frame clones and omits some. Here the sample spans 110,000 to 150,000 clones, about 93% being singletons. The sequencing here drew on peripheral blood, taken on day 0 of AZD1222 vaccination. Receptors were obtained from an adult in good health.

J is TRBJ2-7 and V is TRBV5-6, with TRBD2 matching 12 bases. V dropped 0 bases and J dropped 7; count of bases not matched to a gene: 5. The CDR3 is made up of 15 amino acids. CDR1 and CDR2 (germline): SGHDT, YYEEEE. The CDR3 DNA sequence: TGTGCCAGCAGCTTGGGCGGCCTAGCGGGAGGGGAGCAGTACTTC. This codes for CASSLGGLAGGEQYF.

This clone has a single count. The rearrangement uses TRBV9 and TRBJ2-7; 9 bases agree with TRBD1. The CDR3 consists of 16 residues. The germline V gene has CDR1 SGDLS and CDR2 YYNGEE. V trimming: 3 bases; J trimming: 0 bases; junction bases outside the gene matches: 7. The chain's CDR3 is CASSAQTGGSSYEQYF. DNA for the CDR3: TGTGCCAGCAGCGCCCAGACAGGGGGAAGCTCCTACGAGCAGTACTTC.

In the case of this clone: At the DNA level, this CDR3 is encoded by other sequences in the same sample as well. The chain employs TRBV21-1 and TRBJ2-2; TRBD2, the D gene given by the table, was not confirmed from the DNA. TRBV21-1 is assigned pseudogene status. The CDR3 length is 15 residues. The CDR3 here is CASSLSGSNTGELFF. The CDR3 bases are TGTGCCAGCAGCCTGAGCGGTTCGAACACCGGGGAGCTGTTTTTT.

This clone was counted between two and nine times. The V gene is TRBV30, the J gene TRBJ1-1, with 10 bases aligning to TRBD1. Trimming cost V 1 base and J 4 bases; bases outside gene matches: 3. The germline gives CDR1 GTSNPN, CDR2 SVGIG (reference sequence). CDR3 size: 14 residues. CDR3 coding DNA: TGTGCCTGGAGTGCCGGGACAGGGGCCACTGAAGCTTTCTTT. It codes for CAWSAGTGATEAFF.

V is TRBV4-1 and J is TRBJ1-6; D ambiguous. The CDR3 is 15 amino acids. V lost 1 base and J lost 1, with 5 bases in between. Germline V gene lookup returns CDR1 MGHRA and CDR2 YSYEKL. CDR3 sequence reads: CASSQGLSYNSPLHF. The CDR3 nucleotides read TGCGCCAGCAGCCAAGGGTTGTCCTATAATTCACCCCTCCACTTT.

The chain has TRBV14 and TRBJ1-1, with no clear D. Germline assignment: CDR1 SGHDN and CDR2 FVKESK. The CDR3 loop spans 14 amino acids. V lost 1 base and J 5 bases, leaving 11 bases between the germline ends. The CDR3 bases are TGTGCCAGCAGCCAAGGCCTTCGGGGAACTGAAGCTTTCTTT. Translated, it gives CASSQGLRGTEAFF.

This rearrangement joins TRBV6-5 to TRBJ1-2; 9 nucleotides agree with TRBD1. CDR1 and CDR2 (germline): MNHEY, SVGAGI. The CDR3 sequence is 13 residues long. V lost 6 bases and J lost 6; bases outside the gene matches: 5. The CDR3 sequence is CASRGTGIDGYTF. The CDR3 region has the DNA TGTGCCAGCAGGGGGACAGGGATAGATGGCTACACCTTC.

Here the CDR3 DNA reads TGTGCCAGCAGCAATCATGGGGTAAACACCGGGGAGCTGTTTTTT. Its protein is CASSNHGVNTGELFF. This chain joins TRBV21-1 and TRBJ2-2. TRBV21-1 is designated a pseudogene. The CDR3 sequence is 15 residues long.

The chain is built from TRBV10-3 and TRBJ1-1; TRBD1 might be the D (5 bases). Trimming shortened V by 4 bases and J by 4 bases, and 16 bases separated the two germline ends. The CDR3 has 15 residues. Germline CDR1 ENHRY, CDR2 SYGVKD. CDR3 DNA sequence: TGTGCCATCAGTGGAGATAGGGGCGAGGGCACTGAAGCTTTCTTT. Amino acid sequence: CAISGDRGEGTEAFF.

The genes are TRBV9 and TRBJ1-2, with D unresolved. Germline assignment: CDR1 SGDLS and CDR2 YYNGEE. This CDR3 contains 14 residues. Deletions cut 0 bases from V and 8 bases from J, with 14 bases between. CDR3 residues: CASSVVSGVDGYTF. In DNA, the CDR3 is TGTGCCAGCAGCGTAGTATCCGGGGTGGACGGCTACACCTTC.

DNA for the CDR3: TGTGCCAGCAGTTTCTCTAGCGGCCAGGAGGGAGATACGCAGTATTTT. Protein: CASSFSSGQEGDTQYF. The gene calls are TRBV28 and TRBJ2-3; 7 positions agree with TRBD2. Per germline, CDR1 MDHEN and CDR2 SYDVKM. This CDR3 has 16 amino acids. The ends lost 3 bases at V and 5 bases at J; junction bases unmatched: 11.

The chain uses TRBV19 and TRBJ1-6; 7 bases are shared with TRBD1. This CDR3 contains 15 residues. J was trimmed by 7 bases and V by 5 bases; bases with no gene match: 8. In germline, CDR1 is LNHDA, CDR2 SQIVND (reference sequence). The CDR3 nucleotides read TGTGCCAGTAGTCCTCGGACAGGACTCAATTCACCCCTCCACTTT. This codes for CASSPRTGLNSPLHF.

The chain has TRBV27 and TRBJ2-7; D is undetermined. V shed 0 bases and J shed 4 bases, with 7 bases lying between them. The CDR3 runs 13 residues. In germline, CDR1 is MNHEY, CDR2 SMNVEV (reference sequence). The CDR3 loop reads CASSLSVGYEQYF. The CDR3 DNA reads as TGTGCCAGCAGTTTATCGGTTGGATACGAGCAGTACTTC.

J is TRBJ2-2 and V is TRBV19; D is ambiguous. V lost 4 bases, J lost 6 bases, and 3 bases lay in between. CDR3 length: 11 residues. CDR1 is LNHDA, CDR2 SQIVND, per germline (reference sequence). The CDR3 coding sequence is TGTGCCAGTAGTAGGGCCGGGGAGCTGTTTTTT. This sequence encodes CASSRAGELFF.

DNA for the CDR3: TGTGCCAGCTCACTGCGGGAGTGGGGCTACGAGCAGTACTTC. Amino acids: CASSLREWGYEQYF. This chain uses TRBV18 with TRBJ2-7; 7 nucleotides line up with TRBD2. CDR1 KGHSH and CDR2 LQKENI come from the germline V gene. Trimming took 4 bases from V and 3 from J; bases not matched to a gene: 6. This CDR3 has 14 residues.

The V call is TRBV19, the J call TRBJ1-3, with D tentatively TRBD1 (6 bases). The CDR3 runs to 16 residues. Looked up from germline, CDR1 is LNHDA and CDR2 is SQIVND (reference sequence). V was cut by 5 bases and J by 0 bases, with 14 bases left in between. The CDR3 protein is CASSRRDISSGNTIYF. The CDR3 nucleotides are TGTGCCAGTAGTCGCCGGGACATATCCTCTGGAAACACCATATATTTT.

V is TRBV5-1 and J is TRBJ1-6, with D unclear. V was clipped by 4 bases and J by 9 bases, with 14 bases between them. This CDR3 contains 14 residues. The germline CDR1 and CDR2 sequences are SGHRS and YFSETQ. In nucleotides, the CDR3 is TGCGCCAGCAGCCCCGCCGTCGGGGTTTCACCCCTCCACTTT. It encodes CASSPAVGVSPLHF.

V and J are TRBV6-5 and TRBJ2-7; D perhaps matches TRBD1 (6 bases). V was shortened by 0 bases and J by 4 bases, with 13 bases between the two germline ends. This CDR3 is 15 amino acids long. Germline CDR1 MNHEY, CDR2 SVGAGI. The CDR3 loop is CASSYSRSGAYEQYF. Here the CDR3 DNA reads TGTGCCAGCAGTTACTCGAGGTCAGGGGCTTACGAGCAGTACTTC.

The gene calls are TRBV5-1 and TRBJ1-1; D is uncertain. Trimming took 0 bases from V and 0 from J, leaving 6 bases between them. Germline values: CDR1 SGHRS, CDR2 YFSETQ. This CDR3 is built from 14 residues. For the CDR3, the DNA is TGCGCCAGCAGCTTGGCGGTGATGAACACTGAAGCTTTCTTT. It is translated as CASSLAVMNTEAFF. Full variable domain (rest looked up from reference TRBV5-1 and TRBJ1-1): KAGVTQTPRYLIKTRGQQVTLSCSPISGHRSVSWYQQTPGQGLQFLFEYFSETQRNKGNFPGRFSGRQFSNSRSEMNVSTLELGDSALYLCASSLAVMNTEAFFGQGTRLTVV.

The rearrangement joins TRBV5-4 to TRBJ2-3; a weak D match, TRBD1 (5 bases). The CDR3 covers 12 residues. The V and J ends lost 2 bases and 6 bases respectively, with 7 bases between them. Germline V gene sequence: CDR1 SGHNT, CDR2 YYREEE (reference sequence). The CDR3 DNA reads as TGTGCCAGCAGCTTCAGGGTGGATACGCAGTATTTT. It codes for CASSFRVDTQYF.

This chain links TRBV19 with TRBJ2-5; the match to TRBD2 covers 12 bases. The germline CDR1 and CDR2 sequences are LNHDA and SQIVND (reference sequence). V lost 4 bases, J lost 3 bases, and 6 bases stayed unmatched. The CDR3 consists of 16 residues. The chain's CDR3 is CASSNRGLAGEETQYF. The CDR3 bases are TGTGCCAGTAGTAATAGGGGACTAGCGGGTGAAGAGACCCAGTACTTC. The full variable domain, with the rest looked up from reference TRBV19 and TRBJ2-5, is DGGITQSPKYLFRKEGQNVTLSCEQNLNHDAMYWYRQDPGQGLRLIYYSQIVNDFQKGDIAEGYSVSREKKESFPLTVTSAQKNPTAFYLCASSNRGLAGEETQYFGPGTRLLVL.

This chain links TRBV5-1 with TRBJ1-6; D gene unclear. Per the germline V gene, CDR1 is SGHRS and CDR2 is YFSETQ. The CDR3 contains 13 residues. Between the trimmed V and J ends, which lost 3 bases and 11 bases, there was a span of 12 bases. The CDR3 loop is CASSSVTNTPLHF. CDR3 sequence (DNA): TGCGCCAGCAGCTCGGTGACGAATACACCCCTCCACTTT.

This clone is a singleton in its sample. CDR3 DNA sequence: TGTGCCAGCAGCCAGAACAGGGGGCCTGAAAAACTGTTTTTT. Translated, it gives CASSQNRGPEKLFF. V usage is TRBV3-1 (or the pseudogene TRBV3-2) and J usage is TRBJ1-4; 9 bases align to TRBD1. From germline, CDR1 is LGHDT and CDR2 YNNKEL (reference sequence). The ends lost 3 bases at V and 7 bases at J; junction bases unmatched: 3. The CDR3 sequence is 14 residues long.

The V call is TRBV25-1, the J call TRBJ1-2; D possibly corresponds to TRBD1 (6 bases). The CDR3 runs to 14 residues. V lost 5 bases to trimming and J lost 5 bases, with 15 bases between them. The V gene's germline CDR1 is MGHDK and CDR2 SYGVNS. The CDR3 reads CASSPTVQGYGYTF. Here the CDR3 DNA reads TGTGCCAGCAGTCCTACGGTACAGGGATATGGCTACACCTTC.

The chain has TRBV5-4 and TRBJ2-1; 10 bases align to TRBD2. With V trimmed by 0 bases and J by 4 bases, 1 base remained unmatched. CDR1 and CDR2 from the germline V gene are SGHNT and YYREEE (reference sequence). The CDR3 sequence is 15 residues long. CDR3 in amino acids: CASSLEAGGYNEQFF. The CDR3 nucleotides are TGTGCCAGCAGCTTGGAAGCGGGAGGGTACAATGAGCAGTTCTTC.

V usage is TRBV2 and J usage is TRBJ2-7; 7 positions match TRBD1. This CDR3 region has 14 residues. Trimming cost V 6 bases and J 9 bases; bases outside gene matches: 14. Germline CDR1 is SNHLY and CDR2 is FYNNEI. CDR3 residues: CASRDRQGMFAQYF. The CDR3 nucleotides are TGTGCCAGCAGAGATAGACAGGGAATGTTCGCGCAGTACTTC.

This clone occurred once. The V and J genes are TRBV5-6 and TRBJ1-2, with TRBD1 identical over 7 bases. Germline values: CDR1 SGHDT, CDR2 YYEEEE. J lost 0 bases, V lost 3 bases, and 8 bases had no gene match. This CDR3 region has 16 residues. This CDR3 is CASSWSYRGANYGYTF. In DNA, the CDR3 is TGTGCCAGCAGCTGGAGTTACAGGGGAGCTAACTATGGCTACACCTTC.

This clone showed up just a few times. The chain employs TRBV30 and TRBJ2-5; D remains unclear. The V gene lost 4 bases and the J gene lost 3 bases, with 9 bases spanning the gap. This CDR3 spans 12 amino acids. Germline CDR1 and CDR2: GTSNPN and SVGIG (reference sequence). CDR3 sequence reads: CAWKRGEETQYF. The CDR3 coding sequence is TGTGCCTGGAAGCGCGGAGAAGAGACCCAGTACTTC.

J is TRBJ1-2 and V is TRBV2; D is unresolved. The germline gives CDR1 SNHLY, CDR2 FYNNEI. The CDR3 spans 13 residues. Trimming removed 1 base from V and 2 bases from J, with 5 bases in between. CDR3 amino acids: CASSEVDNYGYTF. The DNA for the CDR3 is TGTGCCAGCAGTGAAGTGGACAACTATGGCTACACCTTC.

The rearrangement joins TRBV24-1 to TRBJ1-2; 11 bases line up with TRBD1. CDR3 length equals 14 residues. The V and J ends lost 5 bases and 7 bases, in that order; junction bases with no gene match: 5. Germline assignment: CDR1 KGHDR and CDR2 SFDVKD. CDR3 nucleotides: TGTGCCACCAGTGGGACAGGGGGCTACGGTGGCTACACCTTC. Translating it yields CATSGTGGYGGYTF.

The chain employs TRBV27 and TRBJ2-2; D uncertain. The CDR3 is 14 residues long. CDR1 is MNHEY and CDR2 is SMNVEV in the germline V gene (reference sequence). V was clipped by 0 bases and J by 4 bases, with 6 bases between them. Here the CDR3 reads CASSLSSSTGELFF. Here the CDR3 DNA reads TGTGCCAGCAGTTTATCTAGTTCCACCGGGGAGCTGTTTTTT.

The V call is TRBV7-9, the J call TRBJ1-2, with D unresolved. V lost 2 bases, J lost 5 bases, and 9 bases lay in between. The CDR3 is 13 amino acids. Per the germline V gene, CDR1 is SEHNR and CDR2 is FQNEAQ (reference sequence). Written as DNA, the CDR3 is TGTGCCAGCAGCTTAATCCTTGGATATGGCTACACCTTC. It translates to CASSLILGYGYTF.